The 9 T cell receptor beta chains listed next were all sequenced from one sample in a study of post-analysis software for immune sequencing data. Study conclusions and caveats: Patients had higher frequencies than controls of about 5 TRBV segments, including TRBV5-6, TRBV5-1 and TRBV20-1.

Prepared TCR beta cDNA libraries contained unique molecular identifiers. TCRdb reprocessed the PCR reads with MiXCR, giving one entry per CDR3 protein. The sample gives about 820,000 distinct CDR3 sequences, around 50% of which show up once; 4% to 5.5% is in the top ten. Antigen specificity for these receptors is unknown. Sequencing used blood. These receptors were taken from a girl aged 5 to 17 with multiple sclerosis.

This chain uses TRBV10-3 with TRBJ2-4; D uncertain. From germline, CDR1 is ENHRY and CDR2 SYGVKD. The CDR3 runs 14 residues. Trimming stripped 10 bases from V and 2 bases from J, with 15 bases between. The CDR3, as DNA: TGTGCCACCGCGCGACCCGAGACCAAAAACATTCAGTACTTC. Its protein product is CATARPETKNIQYF.

In nucleotides, the CDR3 is TGCAGTGCTAGAAGCGGTCTAGCCAAAAACATTCAGTACTTC. Translation gives CSARSGLAKNIQYF. The chain employs TRBV20-1 and TRBJ2-4; possibly TRBD2 for D (5 bases). This CDR3 contains 14 residues. CDR1 is DFQATT, CDR2 SNEGSKA, per germline (reference sequence). V was cut by 2 bases and J by 0 bases, with 8 bases left in between.

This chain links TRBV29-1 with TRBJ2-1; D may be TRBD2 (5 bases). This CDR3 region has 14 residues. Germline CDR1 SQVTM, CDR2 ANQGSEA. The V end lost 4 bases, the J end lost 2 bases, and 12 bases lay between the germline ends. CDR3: CSVVGQRTYNEQFF. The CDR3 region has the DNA TGCAGCGTTGTAGGGCAGCGGACCTACAATGAGCAGTTCTTC.

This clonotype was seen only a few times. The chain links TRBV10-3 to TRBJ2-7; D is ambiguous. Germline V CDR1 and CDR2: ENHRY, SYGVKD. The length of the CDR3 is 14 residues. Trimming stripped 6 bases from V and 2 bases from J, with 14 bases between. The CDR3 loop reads CAIRGDKETYEQYF. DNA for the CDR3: TGTGCCATCAGGGGCGATAAAGAGACCTACGAGCAGTACTTC.

The CDR3 DNA reads TGTGCCAGCAGTGAAACGGGGTCCAACGGCTACGAGCAGTACTTC. Amino acid sequence: CASSETGSNGYEQYF. This chain connects TRBV2 to TRBJ2-7; possible D gene TRBD2, 5 bases. CDR3 length equals 15 residues. Trimming removed 2 bases at V and 3 bases at J, with 14 bases between. Germline CDR1 is SNHLY and CDR2 is FYNNEI.

This chain's CDR3 is CASSQRDSFYEQYF. CDR3 coding DNA: TGTGCCAGCAGCCAACGCGACAGCTTCTACGAGCAGTACTTC. The genes are TRBV3-1 and TRBJ2-7, with D perhaps matching TRBD1 (5 bases). Germline CDR1 reads LGHDT; CDR2 reads YNNKEL (reference sequence). V dropped 2 bases and J dropped 3 bases, with 11 bases sitting between them. The CDR3 is made up of 14 amino acids.

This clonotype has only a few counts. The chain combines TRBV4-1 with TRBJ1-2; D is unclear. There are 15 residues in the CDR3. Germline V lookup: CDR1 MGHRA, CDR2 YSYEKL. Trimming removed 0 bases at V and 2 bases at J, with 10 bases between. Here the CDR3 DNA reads TGCGCCAGCAGCCAAGAGTCAGGACGAAACTATGGCTACACCTTC. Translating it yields CASSQESGRNYGYTF.

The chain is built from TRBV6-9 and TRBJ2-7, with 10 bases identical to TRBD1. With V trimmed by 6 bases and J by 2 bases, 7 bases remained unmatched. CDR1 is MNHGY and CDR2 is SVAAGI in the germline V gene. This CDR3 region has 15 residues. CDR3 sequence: CASRETGGYAYEQYF. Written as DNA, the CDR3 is TGTGCCAGCAGGGAGACAGGGGGCTACGCCTACGAGCAGTACTTC.

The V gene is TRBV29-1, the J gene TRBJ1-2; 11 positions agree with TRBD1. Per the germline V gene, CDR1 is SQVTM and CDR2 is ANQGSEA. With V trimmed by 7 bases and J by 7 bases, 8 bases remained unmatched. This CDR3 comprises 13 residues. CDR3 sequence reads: CSGTGGELTGYTF. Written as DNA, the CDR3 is TGCAGCGGGACAGGGGGCGAATTGACTGGCTACACCTTC. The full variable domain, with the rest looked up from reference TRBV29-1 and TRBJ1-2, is SAVISQKPSRDICQRGTSLTIQCQVDSQVTMMFWYRQQPGQSLTLIATANQGSEATYESGFVIDKFPISRPNLTFSTLTVSNMSPEDSSIYLCSGTGGELTGYTFGSGTRLTVV.